The entry that follows covers one T cell receptor (beta chain) sequence. This clone was counted between two and nine times. Its cognate antigen has yet to be identified. No much larger clone exists at a distance of one base, and base qualities are not known. The CDR3 regions of human TCRbeta chains were subjected to immunosequencing. The source study handled its data this way. TCRs in the repertoires were matched against a reference library of SARS-CoV-2-specific TCRs that had been generated with the MIRA antigen-specificity platform. Breadth was defined as the fraction of unique TCRs that were SARS-CoV-2-associated. Depth was defined as the fraction of total T cells that were SARS-CoV-2-associated. Each spike-specific TCR was assigned to its reactive spike region and to a CD4 or CD8 class using the MIRA data. Log10-transformed breadth and depth values were compared by one-way ANOVA with Sidak's multiple comparisons tests. In its TCRdb copy, this immuneACCESS table keeps in-frame sequences only and misses some clones. Where compared with another copy, unresolved V genes explain less than half of these, and the others have no known cause. V, J and clone size are those of that table, while D and trimming were read from the DNA. This sample is represented by some 120,000 clones; 88% of them were singletons. The top ten hold approximately 7% of the sample.

These data belong to a study of T cell responses to AZD1222 COVID-19 vaccine (dated by TCRdb to the early 2020s). Regarding the complete study: AZD1222 recipients given second doses at about 4 weeks or at about 12 weeks were pooled, since spike-specific TCR depth and breadth were not found to differ between the two schedules. A total of 230 to 250 trial participants underwent TCR sequencing, of whom 207 received two doses of AZD1222 and about 25 received two doses of the MenACWY control vaccine. Enrollment into the trials was organized by age into subgroups of 18-55, 56-69 and 70-plus years, and those subgroups contained roughly 150, 30 and 60 TCR-sequenced participants, respectively. General conclusions and limits of the study: Reportedly, close to half of the unique spike-specific TCRs recognized epitopes lying outside the regions that are mutated in the B.1.351 and B.1.1.7 variants. Only five or six AZD1222 recipients were SARS-CoV-2 seropositive at baseline, limiting conclusions about previously exposed vaccinees. The vaccine-associated CD4 TCRs covered the entire spike protein, and the dominant responses fell in regions 160-218 and 743-854. Because no samples from the day 14 peak response were available, repertoires could be characterized only after the peak T cell response. In the small 56-69-year group, the increase in depth fell short of significance, most likely because of low power. After two AZD1222 doses, spike-specific TCR breadth and depth were significantly higher than at day 0 and than in MenACWY recipients. Participants were mostly white British, with more females than males. The authors suggested clonal diversity may have been underestimated.

According to the germline V gene, CDR1 reads SGHDT and CDR2 reads YYEEEE. V gives up 6 bases and J gives up 6 bases, and the segment between their germline ends measures 19 bases. The cysteine opens and the phenylalanine closes a CDR3 of 15 amino acids. Only CDR3 DNA is held: 45 bases, read in frame from base 1. According to the study, the label for this sample's time point signals: baseline before first vaccination. Samples from vaccinated people were obtained from the UK trials COV001 and COV002, which included a single-blind randomized controlled phase 2/3 trial of AZD1222 (ChAdOx1 nCoV-19) in healthy adults. For TCRbeta chain sequencing, PBMC samples were collected from trial participants at day 0 and at day 28 after the second dose.

Here the sequenced sample was peripheral blood, taken on day 0 of AZD1222 vaccination. Here the chain combines TRBV5-6 and TRBJ2-1; a tentative D match to TRBD1 spans 5 bases. This clonotype originated in an adult in good health. The CDR3 sequence is CASIKWAGLGNEQFF. The nucleotides read TGTGCCAGCATCAAATGGGCAGGGTTGGGCAATGAGCAGTTCTTC.